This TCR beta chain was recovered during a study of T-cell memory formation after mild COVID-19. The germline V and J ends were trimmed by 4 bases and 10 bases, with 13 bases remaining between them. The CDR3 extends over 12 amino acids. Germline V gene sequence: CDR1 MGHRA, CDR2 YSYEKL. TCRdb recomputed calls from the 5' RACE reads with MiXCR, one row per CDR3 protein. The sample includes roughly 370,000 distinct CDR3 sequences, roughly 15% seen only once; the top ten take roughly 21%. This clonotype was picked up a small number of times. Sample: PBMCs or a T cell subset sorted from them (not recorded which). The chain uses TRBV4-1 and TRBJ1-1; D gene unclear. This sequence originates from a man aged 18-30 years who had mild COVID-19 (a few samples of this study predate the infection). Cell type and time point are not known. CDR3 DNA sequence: TGCGCCAGCAGCCCTGGCAAGGCAGGAGCTTTCTTT. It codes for CASSPGKAGAFF.